This entry describes one T cell receptor beta chain. Its cognate antigen is unknown. Between the mid-2010s and the late 2010s, patients underwent resection in Japan or China. Nucleic acids came from premalignant or tumor cells enriched by macro-dissection. CDR1 and CDR2 from the germline V gene are MDHEN and SYDVKM. The CDR3 covers 12 residues. V shed 8 bases and J shed 2 bases, with 9 bases lying between them. This entry belongs to a study of immune evolution from preneoplasia to lung adenocarcinoma. Study-level results: Top clone frequencies peaked in normal lung, apparently declining through invasive adenocarcinoma. Later-stage lesions appeared to have more T cells, more diversity, less clonality.

Repertoires were generated with immunoSEQ multiplex PCR, while TCRdb's copy carries only in-frame clones and drops some. Counted here are 20,000 to 25,000 clones, 60% to 80% occurring once; the ten biggest clones make up around 5.6%. This chain joins TRBV28 and TRBJ2-5; maybe TRBD1 (5 bases). The sequence came from a person in their sixties with lung adenocarcinoma. Sequences were obtained from FFPE invasive lung adenocarcinoma tissue. The CDR3 spells CASGRTQETQYF. DNA for the CDR3: TGTGCCAGCGGTCGGACACAAGAGACCCAGTACTTC.